Each of the 3 T cell receptor beta chains below was sequenced from the same sample in a study of OX40 agonist ivuxolimab in advanced cancers. TCRdb's copy holds only in-frame clones and misses some; the assay was immunoSEQ multiplex PCR. The data contain some 66,000 clones, under 85% of them seen just once; the ten biggest clones take up under 2.5%. The sample was CD4+ or CD8+ T cells sorted from blood, taken in a trial of the OX40 agonist ivuxolimab. The receptors originated from an adult with an advanced solid tumor such as melanoma, head and neck, liver or kidney cancer.

This chain connects TRBV6-5 to TRBJ1-2, with no clear D. Germline V gives CDR1 MNHEY, CDR2 SVGAGI. The CDR3 consists of 11 residues. Between the trimmed V and J ends, which lost 8 bases and 3 bases, there was a span of 7 bases. Written as DNA, the CDR3 is TGTGCCAGCGGCCGTGACTATGGCTACACCTTC. Translation: CASGRDYGYTF.

The J gene is TRBJ2-5, the V gene TRBV7-3; D assignment may be TRBD1 or TRBD2 (5 bases each). CDR1 is SGHTA, CDR2 FQGTGA, per germline. The CDR3 runs to 13 residues. V gave up 5 bases and J gave up 3 bases, with 10 bases separating them. In DNA form, the CDR3 reads TGTGCCAGCAGCCCCTTGGGGGAAGAGACCCAGTACTTC. Translated: CASSPLGEETQYF.

The gene calls are TRBV7-2 and TRBJ2-7; D is unresolved. CDR3 size: 13 residues. Germline values: CDR1 SGHTA, CDR2 FQGNSA. V lost 0 bases and J lost 4, with 7 bases in between. CDR3 amino acids: CASSLAEEYEQYF. In nucleotides, the CDR3 is TGTGCCAGCAGCTTAGCGGAAGAATACGAGCAGTACTTC.